Below are 30 T cell receptor beta chains sequenced from a single sample in a study of blood T cell repertoires in COVID-19. Produced via immunoSEQ multiplex PCR; TCRdb's table is partial and in-frame only. The sample consists of 270,000 or so clones, around 82% of them appearing once. The sequenced sample was peripheral blood. These receptors originate from a human donor in a cohort sampled during active COVID-19.

The chain is built from TRBV15 and TRBJ1-6, with D hard to call. V dropped 5 bases and J dropped 10 bases, with 30 bases sitting between them. CDR1 LNHNV and CDR2 YYDKDF come from the germline V gene (reference sequence). CDR3 length: 19 residues. CDR3 protein: CATSRLGPSSDSAGSPLHF. CDR3 DNA: TGTGCCACCAGCCGACTTGGCCCGTCTTCCGATTCGGCGGGGTCACCCCTCCACTTT.

This chain connects TRBV6-5 to TRBJ2-4; perhaps TRBD2 as D (6 bases). CDR3 size: 14 residues. V gave up 7 bases and J gave up 3 bases, with 13 bases separating them. The germline V gene encodes CDR1 MNHEY and CDR2 SVGAGI. CDR3 region: CASIGWRGKNIQYF. CDR3 sequence (DNA): TGTGCCAGCATAGGGTGGAGGGGCAAAAACATTCAGTACTTC.

The chain combines TRBV28 with TRBJ1-5; D perhaps matches TRBD1 (6 bases). This CDR3 is built from 13 residues. The V end was cut by 5 bases, the J end by 5 bases, with 10 bases between. Germline CDR1 is MDHEN and CDR2 is SYDVKM. As DNA, the CDR3 is TGTGCCAGCAGTCCAAACAGGGATCAGCCCCAGCATTTT. Amino acids: CASSPNRDQPQHF.

The V call is TRBV7-2, the J call TRBJ1-5, with D unresolved. From germline, CDR1 is SGHTA and CDR2 FQGNSA. The V and J ends lost 1 base and 3 bases respectively, with 7 bases between them. CDR3 length equals 14 residues. This CDR3 reads CASSLGHFNQPQHF. The DNA for the CDR3 is TGTGCCAGCAGCTTAGGACACTTCAATCAGCCCCAGCATTTT.

This rearrangement joins TRBV19 to TRBJ2-1; D not resolved. There are 15 residues in the CDR3. The germline V gene has CDR1 LNHDA and CDR2 SQIVND (reference sequence). Trimming removed 2 bases from V and 4 bases from J, with 12 bases in between. CDR3 loop: CASSISGVRYNEQFF. The CDR3 bases are TGTGCCAGTAGTATATCGGGTGTTCGGTACAATGAGCAGTTCTTC.

The rearrangement joins TRBV5-4 to TRBJ1-1, with 8 bases matching TRBD1. In germline, CDR1 is SGHNT, CDR2 YYREEE (reference sequence). Losses at the gene ends were 4 bases for V and 4 bases for J; bases not matched to a gene: 6. The CDR3 spans 14 residues. The CDR3 reads CASSRGQGGTEAFF. DNA of the CDR3: TGTGCCAGCAGCCGCGGACAGGGCGGCACTGAAGCTTTCTTT.

The V gene is TRBV28, the J gene TRBJ1-5; D may be TRBD1 (5 bases). The CDR3 covers 12 residues. V was cut by 8 bases and J by 3 bases, with 8 bases left in between. Germline lookup yields CDR1 MDHEN and CDR2 SYDVKM. The CDR3 nucleotides are TGTGCCAGCGGGGGACTCAATCAGCCCCAGCATTTT. Translated: CASGGLNQPQHF.

The chain recombines TRBV20-1 with TRBJ1-2; possible D gene TRBD1, 5 bases. Trimming cost V 6 bases and J 3 bases, with 8 bases left between them. Germline V gene lookup returns CDR1 DFQATT and CDR2 SNEGSKA (reference sequence). This CDR3 contains 11 residues. The CDR3 nucleotides read TGCAGTGCCACGACAGACTATGGCTACACCTTC. Encoded protein: CSATTDYGYTF.

This clone was counted between two and nine times. The gene calls are TRBV14 and TRBJ1-5, with D hard to call. The CDR3 is 13 residues long. Germline V gives CDR1 SGHDN, CDR2 FVKESK. V lost 0 bases to trimming and J lost 8 bases, with 8 bases between them. The CDR3 bases are TGTGCCAGCAGCCAAGAGGGGAGTGAGCCCCAGCATTTT. Its protein product is CASSQEGSEPQHF.

The rearrangement links TRBV5-4 to TRBJ2-5; a possible D gene is TRBD2 (7 bases). V dropped 0 bases and J dropped 4 bases, with 10 bases sitting between them. The germline V gene has CDR1 SGHNT and CDR2 YYREEE (reference sequence). The CDR3 covers 14 residues. The CDR3 nucleotides read TGTGCCAGCAGCTTGGAGAGGGGGGGAGAGACCCAGTACTTC. Translating it yields CASSLERGGETQYF. Drawing the rest from reference TRBV5-4 and TRBJ2-5, the complete variable domain is ETGVTQSPTHLIKTRGQQVTLRCSSQSGHNTVSWYQQALGQGPQFIFQYYREEENGRGNFPPRFSGLQFPNYSSELNVNALELDDSALYLCASSLERGGETQYFGPGTRLLVL.

V gene TRBV15 combines with J gene TRBJ2-2, with D perhaps matching TRBD1 (6 bases). The ends were cut back, 3 bases at V and 2 bases at J, with 13 bases in the middle. From germline, CDR1 is LNHNV and CDR2 YYDKDF (reference sequence). The CDR3 has 16 residues. Here the CDR3 reads CATSRGQSRNTGELFF. DNA for the CDR3: TGTGCCACCAGCAGGGGACAATCCAGAAACACCGGGGAGCTGTTTTTT. Full variable domain (outside the CDR3, taken from reference TRBV15 and TRBJ2-2): DAMVIQNPRYQVTQFGKPVTLSCSQTLNHNVMYWYQQKSSQAPKLLFHYYDKDFNNEADTPDNFQSRRPNTSFCFLDIRSPGLGDTAMYLCATSRGQSRNTGELFFGEGSRLTVL.

The chain combines TRBV7-6 with TRBJ1-3; TRBD1 matches 7 bases. The V gene's germline CDR1 is SGHVS and CDR2 FNYEAQ. The CDR3 sequence is 16 residues long. The trim removed 2 bases at V and 0 bases at J, leaving 4 bases unmatched. For the CDR3, the DNA is TGTGCCAGCAGCTTAAGGGACAGCTTCTCTGGAAACACCATATATTTT. This codes for CASSLRDSFSGNTIYF.

The chain combines TRBV7-8 with TRBJ1-2; D call uncertain. The CDR3 totals 15 residues. Trimming left V 5 bases short and J 1 base short, with 14 bases between. Per germline, CDR1 SGHVS and CDR2 FQNEAQ. The CDR3 nucleotides are TGTGCCAGCAGCCCGTACCGGGTTAGTAACTATGGCTACACCTTC. Amino acids: CASSPYRVSNYGYTF.

The chain uses TRBV7-9 and TRBJ2-5, with TRBD2 matching over 9 bases. The V segment lost 2 bases and the J segment 5 bases; nucleotides outside the gene matches: 9. The CDR3 spans 16 residues. Germline CDR1 SEHNR, CDR2 FQNEAQ (reference sequence). In DNA, the CDR3 is TGTGCCAGCAGCTTACAAGCGGGGGGCCTCCGTGAGACCCAGTACTTC. It is translated as CASSLQAGGLRETQYF.

The chain links TRBV6-5 to TRBJ2-6, with a weak D call TRBD2 (5 bases). The germline V gene has CDR1 MNHEY and CDR2 SVGAGI. V was clipped by 4 bases and J by 0 bases, with 10 bases between them. This CDR3 is 16 amino acids long. Written as DNA, the CDR3 is TGTGCCAGCAGTTCGGGATTCTCCTCTGGGGCCAACGTCCTGACTTTC. This gives the protein CASSSGFSSGANVLTF.

The chain is built from TRBV10-2 and TRBJ2-7, with 12 positions matching TRBD1. The CDR3 contains 15 residues. Per germline, CDR1 WSHSY and CDR2 SAAADI. Losses at the gene ends were 6 bases for V and 6 bases for J; bases not matched to a gene: 9. The CDR3 sequence is CASSRAGTGGFEQYF. In DNA, the CDR3 is TGCGCCAGCAGCCGCGCCGGGACAGGGGGCTTCGAGCAGTACTTC.

The CDR3 DNA sequence: TGTGCCACCAGCAGAGCGGGAGCGGGAAGCGAGACCCAGTACTTC. Its translation: CATSRAGAGSETQYF. J is TRBJ2-5 and V is TRBV15; 7 bases agree with TRBD2. V was pared by 1 base and J by 5 bases, with 7 bases of the junction left unmatched. The germline V gene has CDR1 LNHNV and CDR2 YYDKDF (reference sequence). This CDR3 is 15 amino acids long.

In the case of this clone: Distinct nucleotide sequences in the sample also encode this CDR3. The chain carries TRBV6-1 and TRBJ1-5, with D perhaps matching TRBD1 (6 bases). The germline gives CDR1 MNHNS, CDR2 SASEGT. This CDR3 comprises 15 residues. V lost 3 bases to trimming and J lost 2 bases, with 11 bases between them. The CDR3 loop reads CASSEGAGGNQPQHF. The CDR3 region has the DNA TGTGCCAGCAGTGAGGGGGCAGGGGGCAATCAGCCCCAGCATTTT.

Many counts were recorded for this clone. The chain joins TRBV6-5 to TRBJ2-7; D is perhaps TRBD2 (7 bases). Germline V CDR1 and CDR2: MNHEY, SVGAGI. This CDR3 has 13 residues. V lost 11 bases to trimming and J lost 0 bases, with 14 bases between them. The CDR3 sequence is CAAGGRNSYEQYF. The CDR3 DNA reads TGTGCCGCCGGGGGGCGGAACTCCTACGAGCAGTACTTC.

The chain carries TRBV18 and TRBJ2-2; 11 bases map to TRBD2. The junction had 10 bases not matched to a gene; V was cut back by 5 bases and J by 5 bases. CDR3 length equals 17 residues. Germline values: CDR1 KGHSH, CDR2 LQKENI. CDR3 amino acids: CASSTIMGTSGTGELFF. As DNA, the CDR3 is TGTGCCAGCTCAACAATAATGGGGACTAGCGGAACCGGGGAGCTGTTTTTT.

J is TRBJ1-1 and V is TRBV7-9; D is possibly TRBD1 (5 bases). CDR1 is SEHNR, CDR2 FQNEAQ, per germline (reference sequence). The CDR3 contains 13 residues. Deletions cut 5 bases from V and 7 bases from J, with 14 bases between. For the CDR3, the DNA is TGTGCCAGCAGCCAGGGTCCGGTCCTTGAAGCTTTCTTT. The encoded protein is CASSQGPVLEAFF.

The chain carries TRBV12-5 and TRBJ1-2, with D perhaps TRBD1 (5 bases). The CDR3 has 16 amino acids. Germline values: CDR1 LGHNT, CDR2 FRNRAP. V lost 0 bases to trimming and J lost 4 bases, with 15 bases between them. The CDR3: CASGLVVSGAAYGYTF. The CDR3 region has the DNA TGTGCTAGTGGTTTGGTAGTAAGTGGGGCAGCCTATGGCTACACCTTC.

The chain uses TRBV5-1 and TRBJ2-3, with a tentative D call TRBD2 (6 bases). Germline loops: CDR1 SGHRS, CDR2 YFSETQ. Trimming shortened V by 1 base and J by 0 bases, and 9 bases separated the two germline ends. This CDR3 has 15 amino acids. The CDR3 loop reads CASSLRDFSTDTQYF. Written as DNA, the CDR3 is TGCGCCAGCAGCTTGAGGGACTTTAGCACAGATACGCAGTATTTT.

This sequence joins TRBV6-5 and TRBJ2-3; 11 positions match TRBD2. The CDR3 runs 16 residues. The V segment lost 2 bases and the J segment 6 bases; nucleotides outside the gene matches: 7. Germline assignment: CDR1 MNHEY and CDR2 SVGAGI. The CDR3 DNA is TGTGCCAGCAGTTACCCGACTAGCGGGGTACGCGATACGCAGTATTTT. Amino acids: CASSYPTSGVRDTQYF.

Turning to this clone: Other DNA sequences in the sample encode the same CDR3. The gene calls are TRBV19 and TRBJ1-2; TRBD1 agrees at 8 bases. Trimming cost V 5 bases and J 7 bases; bases outside gene matches: 6. The CDR3 is made up of 13 amino acids. The V gene's germline CDR1 is LNHDA and CDR2 SQIVND (reference sequence). The chain's CDR3 is CASSPRDRGGYTF. The CDR3 coding sequence is TGTGCCAGTAGTCCGAGAGACAGGGGTGGCTACACCTTC.

J is TRBJ1-4 and V is TRBV20-1; 8 bases map to TRBD1. Losses at the gene ends were 3 bases for V and 8 bases for J; bases not matched to a gene: 11. Germline V lookup: CDR1 DFQATT, CDR2 SNEGSKA (reference sequence). CDR3 length: 15 residues. DNA of the CDR3: TGCAGTGCTAGTATCTACAGGGGGACAGACGAAAAACTGTTTTTT. Its translation is CSASIYRGTDEKLFF.

This clone was observed a few times. J is TRBJ2-1 and V is TRBV6-5, with 8 bases fitting TRBD2. There are 15 residues in the CDR3. CDR1 and CDR2 from the germline V gene are MNHEY and SVGAGI. The J segment lost 3 bases and the V segment lost 7 bases, leaving 8 bases of the junction unmatched. The chain's CDR3 is CASNILAGGYNEQFF. The CDR3 DNA is TGTGCCAGCAATATTCTCGCGGGAGGCTACAATGAGCAGTTCTTC.

This clone was detected only once. This chain links TRBV28 with TRBJ2-1, with 8 bases matching TRBD1. J lost 1 base, V lost 2 bases, and 4 bases had no gene match. Germline V lookup: CDR1 MDHEN, CDR2 SYDVKM. The CDR3 extends over 16 amino acids. CDR3 bases: TGTGCCAGCAGTTTAAGGACAGGGCTGTCCTACAATGAGCAGTTCTTC. Encoded protein: CASSLRTGLSYNEQFF.

In this sample, this clone turned up once. This sequence joins TRBV13 and TRBJ2-7; 10 bases are shared with TRBD2. Germline CDR1 reads PRHDT; CDR2 reads FYEKMQ (reference sequence). This CDR3 spans 16 amino acids. The V and J ends lost 2 bases and 2 bases, in that order; junction bases with no gene match: 6. The CDR3 spells CASSLTGSGGPYEQYF. The CDR3 DNA is TGTGCCAGCAGCTTAACGGGTAGCGGGGGGCCCTACGAGCAGTACTTC. The whole variable domain, filled in from reference TRBV13 and TRBJ2-7, reads AAGVIQSPRHLIKEKRETATLKCYPIPRHDTVYWYQQGPGQDPQFLISFYEKMQSDKGSIPDRFSAQQFSDYHSELNMSSLELGDSALYFCASSLTGSGGPYEQYFGPGTRLTVT.

The chain combines TRBV13 with TRBJ2-7, with 10 bases that match TRBD2. This CDR3 contains 16 residues. With V trimmed by 4 bases and J by 5 bases, 11 bases remained unmatched. CDR1 and CDR2 from the germline V gene are PRHDT and FYEKMQ (reference sequence). This CDR3 reads CASSSRGAGGSHEQYF. In nucleotides, the CDR3 is TGTGCCAGCAGCTCCCGGGGAGCGGGAGGGTCCCACGAGCAGTACTTC.